The rows below give T cell receptor beta chains drawn from one sample of a study of T cell repertoires in cytomegalovirus infection. Their antigens remain unidentified. MiXCR, run by TCRdb on the reads, gives a single entry per CDR3 protein. The table includes about 830,000 distinct CDR3 sequences, 30% to 35% detected once. The sample consisted of cultured CD8+ T cells from PBMCs, taken from culture after CMV antigen stimulation. Receptors were obtained from a human donor in good health (CMV status not recorded). Some clones in this sample may be carry-over from other donors' samples. Each CDR3 is given with its conserved first and last residue. Fields, in order: CDR3 DNA, CDR3 protein, clone size, D gene, V gene, J gene. D genes are given only for firm matches. Clone size is not always given. Where it is, it says once, few, many or a class for expanded clones.

TGTGCCAGTAGTTTGGGACTAGCAACTGCCGGGGAGCTGTTTTTT	CASSLGLATAGELFF	few	TRBD2	TRBV19	TRBJ2-2
TGTGCCAGCAGACCGGGACAGGCCTACAATGAGCAGTTCTTC	CASRPGQAYNEQFF	few	TRBD1	TRBV12-3/TRBV12-4	TRBJ2-1
TGTGCCAGCAGCCCAAGACCACAGGGGGACACTGAAGCTTTCTTT	CASSPRPQGDTEAFF	NA	TRBD1	TRBV7-9	TRBJ1-1
TGTGCCAGCAGCTTAACCCCTGGACTAGAGGCAGATACGCAGTATTTT	CASSLTPGLEADTQYF	many	TRBD2	TRBV7-2	TRBJ2-3
TGTGCCAGCAGTTCCTTCGCCATCCCGGGACAGGGGGGTGGAAACACCATATATTTT	CASSSFAIPGQGGGNTIYF	NA	TRBD1	TRBV6-5	TRBJ1-3
TGCGCCAGCAGCCAATCGACTAGCGGGGGCTTCTTAACAGATACGCAGTATTTT	CASSQSTSGGFLTDTQYF	few	TRBD2	TRBV4-1	TRBJ2-3
TGTGCCAGCAGCTTAGGGGGCAGGGTAGCTGGCTACACCTTC	CASSLGGRVAGYTF	many	NA	TRBV7-8	TRBJ1-2
TGTGCCAGCAGCGGATTTCAGGGGGCGCGGGGAAACATTCAGTACTTC	CASSGFQGARGNIQYF	NA	TRBD1	TRBV9	TRBJ2-4
TGTGCCAGCAGCTTAGAAATCACCTCCTACAATGAGCAGTTCTTC	CASSLEITSYNEQFF	many	NA	TRBV7-6	TRBJ2-1
TGTGCCAGCAGTTCCTCACCTAAGCCGGTCTCGGACTATGGCTACACCTTC	CASSSSPKPVSDYGYTF	NA	NA	TRBV27	TRBJ1-2